This T cell receptor (beta chain) was recovered during a study of blood T cells in healthy people across ages (dated by TCRdb to about 2015). With regard to the full study: In model experiments, template switching captured roughly one uniquely barcoded TCR beta cDNA molecule for every two T cells. To track age-related changes in TCR beta repertoire diversity, the study relied on deep sequencing normalized with unique cDNA molecular identifiers. The donors were split into four age groups: young (average about 16 years), middle-aged (more than 35), aged (more than 60) and long-lived (roughly 80). To avoid experimental bias, donors of different ages were distributed randomly across sequencing lanes. The study analyzed two additional independent replicas of 1 million unique cDNA reads from the same blood draw for two donors, one aged 18 to 30 and one aged 80 or older. The study at large found these results: Compared with the aged group, more naive CD4+ T cells, fewer expanded clones and increased TCR diversity were shown by the long-lived group, suggesting age selection. Bulk unsorted PBMC profiling prevented conclusive comparison of naive and antigen-experienced compartments. Total diversity estimates from one million sequenced T cells were considered lower bounds and underestimates. A strong correlation was found between observed TCR beta diversity and the percentage of naive T cells measured by flow cytometry. The CMV infection status of donors was not known, potentially confounding age-related changes in expanded clonotypes. As age increased, observed TCR beta diversity per million T cells dropped in a roughly linear way, and a significant reduction was already evident by age around 41.

Spanning cysteine to phenylalanine, the CDR3 consists of 15 amino acids. The CDR3 DNA has 45 bases and is translated from base 1. Taken from the germline V gene (reference sequence), the CDR1 and CDR2 loops are DFQATT and SNEGSKA. Donors were 39 systemically healthy Caucasian individuals from Russia aged roughly 6 to 95 years. Ten milliliters of peripheral blood were drawn from each donor into EDTA-treated Vacutainer tubes. Ficoll-Paque density-gradient centrifugation was used to isolate PBMCs, with at least 7 million per sample. Trizol reagent was used to extract total RNA from the PBMCs, yielding at least 5 micrograms per sample. The percentages of naive CD45RAhigh/CD27high T cells were determined by flow cytometry on a PBMC aliquot from every donor. Worth noting for this clonotype: No antigen is known for it. Per-nucleotide qualities are absent, and no much larger clonotype sits a single base away.

Libraries were constructed by 5' RACE. For sequencing, an Illumina HiSeq 2500 was employed. A second PCR of about 6 to 12 cycles was performed with a sample-barcoded 5' primer and a J-beta primer mix. A template-switch 5' adaptor carrying 12 random nucleotides introduced a unique molecular identifier onto each TCR beta cDNA molecule. At least 2.5 million CDR3-containing paired-end reads were obtained from each sample. First-strand cDNA was synthesized from all RNA with the Mint cDNA synthesis kit, primed by a TRBC-specific oligonucleotide. All cDNA was treated with uracil-DNA glycosylase and then went through a first 18-cycle PCR with the universal primers M1SS and BC2_uni_R. In the original analysis: For normalization, 1 million high-quality reads, each with a distinct molecular identifier, were randomly selected from each sample. Reads sharing molecular identifiers were discarded rather than binned into consensus sequences. MiTCR, set to a Q25 quality threshold and the strictest error-elimination algorithm, was used for CDR3 identification, clonotype clustering and error correction. Lower-bound total TCR beta diversity was estimated with a nonparametric unseen species model using Euler transformation. TCRdb took the public reads, trimmed them with fastp at Q25, ran MiXCR for clone calling and kept in-frame beta chains. Under each unique CDR3 protein, matching rows form one entry showing the most common genes and DNA. V and J calls and clone size were set by TCRdb, not the authors. This sample holds 1.2 million to 1.5 million distinct CDR3 sequences; 40% to 50% were observed only once. Jointly, the top ten make up roughly 7.9% of the sample.

This chain is built from TRBV20-1 and TRBJ2-5, and 15 bases in between align with TRBD2. The J call is uncertain, as TRBJ2-7 better fits the DNA end. This TCR derives from a woman between 18 and 30 years old in good health. Sequencing was carried out using blood. The CDR3: CSARMGLAGGYEQYF. The sequenced DNA is TGCAGTGCTAGGATGGGACTAGCGGGAGGTTACGAGCAGTACTTC.